In this sample, the clone carrying this T cell receptor beta chain turned up many times. The source of the sample is a study of T cells after yellow fever vaccination. TCRdb reprocessed the 5' RACE reads via MiXCR and lists one record per CDR3 protein. The data show some 290,000 distinct CDR3 sequences, around 11% seen once. The CDR3 loop spans 13 amino acids. Per germline, CDR1 DFQATT and CDR2 SNEGSKA (reference sequence). V shed 7 bases and J shed 2 bases, with 14 bases lying between them. This specimen was CD4+ T cells sorted from PBMCs, taken 45 days after the yellow fever booster vaccination. This clonotype was obtained from a young man who received the YFV17D yellow fever vaccine. The gene calls are TRBV20-1 and TRBJ2-5; possible D gene TRBD2, 5 bases. CDR3 region: CSVRASGQETQYF. CDR3 in DNA: TGCAGTGTCCGAGCGTCGGGGCAAGAGACCCAGTACTTC.